This T cell receptor (beta chain) comes out of a study of T-cell memory formation after mild COVID-19. General observations from the study: Among clones contracting day 15 to 85, CD4/CD8 was balanced, whereas later expanders leaned CD4+. Among CD4+ contracting clones, most were CM and EM, and CD8+ ones EMRA.

TCRdb passed the 5' RACE reads through MiXCR, listing each CDR3 protein once. The sample lists approximately 210,000 distinct CDR3 sequences; around 18% were seen once. The CDR3 extends over 15 amino acids. V dropped 4 bases and J dropped 1; count of bases not matched to a gene: 6. Germline values: CDR1 SGHRS, CDR2 YFSETQ. This clonotype was counted many times. What it binds is unknown. The TCR comes from an adult woman who had mild COVID-19 (a few samples of this study predate the infection). Cell type and time point are not known. The V and J genes are TRBV5-1 and TRBJ1-1, with TRBD1 matching over 8 bases. The sequencing sample was made of PBMCs or a T cell subset sorted from them (not recorded which). CDR3 DNA sequence: TGCGCCAGCAGCGGACAGGGTGCTGGGAACACTGAAGCTTTCTTT. Its translation is CASSGQGAGNTEAFF. The complete variable domain, with remaining parts taken from reference TRBV5-1 and TRBJ1-1, reads KAGVTQTPRYLIKTRGQQVTLSCSPISGHRSVSWYQQTPGQGLQFLFEYFSETQRNKGNFPGRFSGRQFSNSRSEMNVSTLELGDSALYLCASSGQGAGNTEAFFGQGTRLTVV.